The clone carrying this T cell receptor beta chain was seen only a few times. Every bit of the isolated RNA underwent reverse transcription, so sequencing read expressed TCRB transcripts. The repertoire was sequenced with immunoSEQ multiplex PCR; TCRdb's copy has only in-frame clones and lacks some. The table lists about 300,000 clones, under 8.5% of them singletons. These data are taken from a study of beta chain features in type 1 diabetes. V lost 5 bases to trimming and J lost 2 bases, with 9 bases between them. Germline CDR1 is GTSNPN and CDR2 is SVGIG (reference sequence). This CDR3 region has 12 residues.

The chain is built from TRBV30 and TRBJ1-2; tentative D call: TRBD1 (6 bases). Sample: central memory CD4+ T cells from blood. This sequence originates from a young woman in good health. This CDR3 reads CAWDRRNYGYTF. The DNA for the CDR3 is TGTGCCTGGGACAGGAGAAACTATGGCTACACCTTC.